This T cell receptor beta chain was found in a study of T-cell reconstitution after alpha-beta-depleted transplantation in children. Trimming took 4 bases from V and 0 from J; bases not matched to a gene: 6. From germline, CDR1 is LGHDT and CDR2 YNNKEL (reference sequence). The CDR3 sequence is 15 residues long. The TCRbeta library incorporated unique molecular identifiers. TCRdb analysed the PCR reads with MiXCR anew, one entry per CDR3 protein. The table includes around 700,000 distinct CDR3 sequences, over 10% detected once. This clonotype was sampled from a girl aged 2 to 9 with congenital amegakaryocytic thrombocytopenia, due to receive a stem cell transplant. The sample was PBMCs, taken before TCRalphabeta/CD19-depleted stem cell transplant. The V call is TRBV3-1, the J call TRBJ2-7, with 7 bases fitting TRBD2. CDR3 loop: CASSRRGSGSYEQYF. DNA for the CDR3: TGTGCCAGCAGCCGCCGCGGGAGTGGCTCCTACGAGCAGTACTTC.